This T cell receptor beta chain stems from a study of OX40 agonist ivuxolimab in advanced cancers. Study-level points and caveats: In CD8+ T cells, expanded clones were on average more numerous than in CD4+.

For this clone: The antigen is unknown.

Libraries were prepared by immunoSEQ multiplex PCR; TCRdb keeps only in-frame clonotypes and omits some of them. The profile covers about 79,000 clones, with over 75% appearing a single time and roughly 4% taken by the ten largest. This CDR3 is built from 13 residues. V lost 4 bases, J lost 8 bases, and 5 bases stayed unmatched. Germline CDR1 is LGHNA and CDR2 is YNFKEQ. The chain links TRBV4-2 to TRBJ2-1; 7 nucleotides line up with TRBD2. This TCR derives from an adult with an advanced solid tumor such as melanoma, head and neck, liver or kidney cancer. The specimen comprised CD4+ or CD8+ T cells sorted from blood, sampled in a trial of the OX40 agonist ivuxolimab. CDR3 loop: CASSRAGVYEQFF. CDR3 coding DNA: TGTGCCAGCAGCCGTGCGGGAGTTTATGAGCAGTTCTTC.